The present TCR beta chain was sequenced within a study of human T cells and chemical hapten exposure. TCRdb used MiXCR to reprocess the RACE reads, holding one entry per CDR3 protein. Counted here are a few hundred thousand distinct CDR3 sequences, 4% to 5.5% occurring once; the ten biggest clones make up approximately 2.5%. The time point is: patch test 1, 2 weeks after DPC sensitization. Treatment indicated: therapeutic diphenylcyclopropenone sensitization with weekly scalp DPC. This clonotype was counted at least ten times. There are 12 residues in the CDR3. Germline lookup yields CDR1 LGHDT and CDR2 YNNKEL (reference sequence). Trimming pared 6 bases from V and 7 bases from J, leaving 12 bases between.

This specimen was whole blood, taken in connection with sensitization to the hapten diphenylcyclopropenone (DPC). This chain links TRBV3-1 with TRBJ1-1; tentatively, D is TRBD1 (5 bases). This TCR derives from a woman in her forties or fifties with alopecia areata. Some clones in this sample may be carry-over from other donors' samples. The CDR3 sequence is CASSFRDGEAFF. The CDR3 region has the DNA TGTGCCAGCAGTTTCCGGGACGGTGAAGCTTTCTTT.